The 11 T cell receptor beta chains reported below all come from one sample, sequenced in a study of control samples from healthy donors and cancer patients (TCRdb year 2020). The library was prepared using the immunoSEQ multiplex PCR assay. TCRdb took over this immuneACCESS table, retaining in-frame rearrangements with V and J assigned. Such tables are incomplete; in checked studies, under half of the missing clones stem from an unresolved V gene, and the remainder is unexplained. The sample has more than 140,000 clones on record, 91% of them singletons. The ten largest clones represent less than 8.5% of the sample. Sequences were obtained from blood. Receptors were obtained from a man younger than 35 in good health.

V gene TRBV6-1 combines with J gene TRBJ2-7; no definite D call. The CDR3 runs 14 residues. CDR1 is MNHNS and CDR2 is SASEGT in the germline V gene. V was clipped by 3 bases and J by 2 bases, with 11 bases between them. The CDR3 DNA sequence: TGTGCCAGCAGTGAGGCAGGAGAAGCCTACGAGCAGTACTTC. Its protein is CASSEAGEAYEQYF.

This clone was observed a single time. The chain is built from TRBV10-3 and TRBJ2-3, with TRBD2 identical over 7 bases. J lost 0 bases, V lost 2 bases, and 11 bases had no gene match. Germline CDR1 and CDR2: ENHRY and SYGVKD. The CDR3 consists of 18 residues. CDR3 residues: CAISEAVWLAASTDTQYF. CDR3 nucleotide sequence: TGTGCCATCAGTGAGGCGGTTTGGCTAGCGGCTAGCACAGATACGCAGTATTTT.

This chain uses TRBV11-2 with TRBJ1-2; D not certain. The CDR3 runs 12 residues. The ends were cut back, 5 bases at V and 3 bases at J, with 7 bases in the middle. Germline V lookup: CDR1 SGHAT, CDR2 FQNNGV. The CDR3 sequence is CASSPGDYGYTF. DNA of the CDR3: TGTGCCAGCAGCCCGGGTGACTATGGCTACACCTTC.

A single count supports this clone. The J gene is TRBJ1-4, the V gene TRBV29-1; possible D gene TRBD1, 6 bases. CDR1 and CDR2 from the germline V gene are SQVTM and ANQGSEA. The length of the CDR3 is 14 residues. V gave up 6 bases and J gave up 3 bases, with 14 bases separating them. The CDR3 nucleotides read TGCAGCGTCCTCGGACAGCACTCTAATGAAAAACTGTTTTTT. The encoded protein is CSVLGQHSNEKLFF.

CDR3 amino acids: CAWKWAGQGVTEAFF. As DNA, the CDR3 is TGTGCCTGGAAATGGGCGGGACAGGGGGTCACTGAAGCTTTCTTT. J is TRBJ1-1 and V is TRBV30; 11 bases are shared with TRBD1. V gave up 4 bases and J gave up 4 bases; unmatched junction bases: 8. CDR1 GTSNPN and CDR2 SVGIG come from the germline V gene (reference sequence). The CDR3 totals 15 residues.

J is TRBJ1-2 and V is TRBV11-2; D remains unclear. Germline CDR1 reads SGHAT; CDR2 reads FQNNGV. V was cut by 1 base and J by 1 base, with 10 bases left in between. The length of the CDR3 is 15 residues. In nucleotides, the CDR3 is TGTGCCAGCAGCTTAGTAGCAGGATATAACTATGGCTACACCTTC. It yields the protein CASSLVAGYNYGYTF.

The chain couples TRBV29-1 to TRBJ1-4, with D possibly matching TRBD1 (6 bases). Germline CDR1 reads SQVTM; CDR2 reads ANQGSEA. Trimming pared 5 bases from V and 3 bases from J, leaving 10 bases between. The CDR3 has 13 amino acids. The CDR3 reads CSVLDSPNEKLFF. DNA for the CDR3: TGCAGCGTTTTGGACAGCCCTAATGAAAAACTGTTTTTT.

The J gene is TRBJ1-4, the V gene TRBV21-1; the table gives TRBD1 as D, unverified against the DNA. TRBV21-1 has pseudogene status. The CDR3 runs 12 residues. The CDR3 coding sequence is TGTGCCAGCGGGACAGGGTATGAAAAACTGTTTTTT. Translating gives CASGTGYEKLFF.

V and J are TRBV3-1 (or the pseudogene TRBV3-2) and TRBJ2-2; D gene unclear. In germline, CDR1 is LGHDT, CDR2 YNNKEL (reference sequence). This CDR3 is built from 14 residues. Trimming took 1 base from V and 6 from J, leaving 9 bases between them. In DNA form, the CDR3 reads TGTGCCAGCAGCCAAGTCAGCTCCCCCGGGGAGCTGTTTTTT. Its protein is CASSQVSSPGELFF.

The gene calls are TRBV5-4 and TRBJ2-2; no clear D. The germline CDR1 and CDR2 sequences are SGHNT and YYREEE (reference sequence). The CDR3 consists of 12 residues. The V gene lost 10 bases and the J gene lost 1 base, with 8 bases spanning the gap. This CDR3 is CAVHGNTGELFF. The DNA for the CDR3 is TGTGCCGTACACGGGAACACCGGGGAGCTGTTTTTT.

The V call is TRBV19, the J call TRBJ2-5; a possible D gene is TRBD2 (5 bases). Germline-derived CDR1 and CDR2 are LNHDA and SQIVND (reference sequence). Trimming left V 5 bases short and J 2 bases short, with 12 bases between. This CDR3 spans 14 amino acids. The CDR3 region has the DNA TGTGCCAGTAGTCGGAGCGGCATTCAAGAGACCCAGTACTTC. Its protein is CASSRSGIQETQYF.